One and the same sample provided the 24 T cell receptor beta chains below, sequenced in a study of human versus mouse CDR3 diversity and MHC coevolution. Clones were sequenced by immunoSEQ multiplex PCR, and TCRdb holds only the in-frame ones, with some missing. The table lists around 77,000 clones, 85% to 95% of them singletons, with roughly 0.15% in the top ten. Specimen: naive CD4+ T cells from blood. Indicated subset: CD45RO-negative CD62L-positive naive CD4 T cells. Receptors originate from a person between 25 and 75 years old in good health.

The sample holds a few counts of this clone. The CDR3 DNA sequence: TGTGCCAGCAGCAACTACGGGACAGGGAGCAATCAGCCCCAGCATTTT. It is translated as CASSNYGTGSNQPQHF. The chain links TRBV21-1 to TRBJ1-5; the table calls TRBD1, which could not be checked here. TRBV21-1 is tagged as a pseudogene. This CDR3 is 16 amino acids long.

With regard to this clone: The same CDR3 can be traced to other DNA sequences in this sample. V gene TRBV18 combines with J gene TRBJ2-7, with 12 nucleotides matching TRBD1. The germline V gene has CDR1 KGHSH and CDR2 LQKENI. J gave up 6 bases and V 2 bases, and 8 bases lay outside the gene matches. The CDR3 is 16 amino acids. DNA of the CDR3: TGTGCCAGCTCACCAGGCCGGGACAGGGGGCAAGGCGAGCAGTACTTC. Amino acids: CASSPGRDRGQGEQYF.

V is TRBV30 and J is TRBJ1-2, with D maybe TRBD1 (6 bases). The germline V gene encodes CDR1 GTSNPN and CDR2 SVGIG (reference sequence). CDR3 size: 15 residues. The V end was cut by 7 bases, the J end by 1 base, with 19 bases between. CDR3 residues: CALGAADFDNYGYTF. The CDR3 DNA is TGTGCCTTGGGGGCAGCCGACTTTGATAACTATGGCTACACCTTC.

The chain has TRBV18 and TRBJ2-3; D might be TRBD2 (5 bases). The CDR3 contains 13 residues. Germline CDR1 KGHSH, CDR2 LQKENI. The V and J ends lost 3 bases and 10 bases respectively, with 14 bases between them. The CDR3 DNA reads TGTGCCAGCTCACCCGAGATTTGGGAGTCGCAGTATTTT. This encodes CASSPEIWESQYF.

This chain links TRBV19 with TRBJ1-1; TRBD1 might be the D (6 bases). The CDR3 loop spans 15 amino acids. Trimming took off 1 base at V and 0 bases at J, with 9 bases between the two ends. Germline V gene sequence: CDR1 LNHDA, CDR2 SQIVND (reference sequence). This CDR3 reads CASSIGAGVNTEAFF. CDR3 nucleotide sequence: TGTGCCAGTAGTATAGGGGCAGGGGTGAACACTGAAGCTTTCTTT.

The chain links TRBV30 to TRBJ1-1; D may be TRBD1 (6 bases). This CDR3 is built from 13 residues. With 4 bases removed from V and 1 base from J, the gap between germline ends came to 10 bases. CDR1 and CDR2 (germline): GTSNPN, SVGIG (reference sequence). The CDR3 loop reads CAWNGQRNTEAFF. The CDR3 nucleotides are TGTGCCTGGAACGGACAGAGGAACACTGAAGCTTTCTTT.

This chain joins TRBV5-1 and TRBJ2-7; TRBD1 aligns across 8 bases. Trimming removed 3 bases from V and 4 bases from J; junction bases left unmatched: 9. The CDR3 is made up of 15 amino acids. CDR1 and CDR2 from the germline V gene are SGHRS and YFSETQ. The CDR3 sequence is CASSSGQGGVYEQYF. CDR3 bases: TGCGCCAGCAGCTCTGGACAGGGTGGCGTGTACGAGCAGTACTTC.

The chain combines TRBV7-9 with TRBJ2-5, with D possibly being TRBD1 (6 bases). There are 13 residues in the CDR3. Germline lookup yields CDR1 SEHNR and CDR2 FQNEAQ (reference sequence). V lost 6 bases and J 5 bases, leaving 13 bases between the germline ends. The CDR3 reads CASRTTGLETQYF. In DNA, the CDR3 is TGTGCCAGCAGAACAACAGGGTTGGAGACCCAGTACTTC.

This chain links TRBV27 with TRBJ1-5, with D possibly TRBD1 on 6 matching bases. Germline V gene lookup returns CDR1 MNHEY and CDR2 SMNVEV (reference sequence). There are 16 residues in the CDR3. The V end lost 2 bases, the J end lost 3 bases, and 14 bases lay between the germline ends. CDR3 coding DNA: TGTGCCAGCAGTTTAAACAGGGACCATCACAATCAGCCCCAGCATTTT. Its translation is CASSLNRDHHNQPQHF.

This clone has just one count. The gene calls are TRBV5-1 and TRBJ1-1; D is perhaps TRBD1 (5 bases). V was cut by 5 bases and J by 1 base, with 9 bases left in between. The CDR3 consists of 13 residues. Germline V lookup: CDR1 SGHRS, CDR2 YFSETQ. Written as DNA, the CDR3 is TGCGCCAGCAGTTTAGGGGAGAACACTGAAGCTTTCTTT. Encoded protein: CASSLGENTEAFF.

The chain joins TRBV2 to TRBJ2-7, with 10 nucleotides matching TRBD1. J was trimmed by 7 bases and V by 11 bases; bases with no gene match: 11. Germline V CDR1 and CDR2: SNHLY, FYNNEI. The CDR3 extends over 13 amino acids. Here the CDR3 reads CALLGQGMREQYF. DNA of the CDR3: TGTGCCCTCCTGGGACAGGGGATGAGGGAGCAGTACTTC.

V and J are TRBV6-1 and TRBJ2-7; 11 bases agree with TRBD2. The CDR3 consists of 16 residues. The V gene's germline CDR1 is MNHNS and CDR2 SASEGT. Trimming took 2 bases from V and 6 from J; bases not matched to a gene: 9. The DNA of the CDR3 is TGTGCCAGCAGTGAACTGTCGGGTGGACTAGCGGGCGAGCAGTACTTC. Its protein product is CASSELSGGLAGEQYF.

J is TRBJ2-5 and V is TRBV7-9, with 7 bases lining up with TRBD2. The DNA end lines up better with TRBJ2-7; the J call may be wrong. Germline assignment: CDR1 SEHNR and CDR2 FQNEAQ (reference sequence). There are 19 residues in the CDR3. DNA for the CDR3: TGTGCCAGCAGCTTAGCGAGGGGTCCGACTCCAAGCGGGGCTTACGAGCAGTACTTC. It yields the protein CASSLARGPTPSGAYEQYF.

V is TRBV7-6 and J is TRBJ1-1; TRBD1 aligns across 8 bases. Germline lookup yields CDR1 SGHVS and CDR2 FNYEAQ. The CDR3 runs to 16 residues. J was trimmed by 3 bases and V by 6 bases; bases with no gene match: 12. CDR3 sequence reads: CASSPTGGEWDTEAFF. In nucleotides, the CDR3 is TGTGCCAGCAGTCCTACAGGGGGAGAGTGGGACACTGAAGCTTTCTTT.

The rearrangement uses TRBV6-5 and TRBJ1-2; D perhaps matches TRBD1 (5 bases). V gave up 5 bases and J gave up 8 bases, with 18 bases separating them. Germline assignment: CDR1 MNHEY and CDR2 SVGAGI. The CDR3 has 14 amino acids. CDR3 DNA sequence: TGTGCCAGCAGTCTTACAGGCGGCAGTCGGGGCTACACCTTC. This gives the protein CASSLTGGSRGYTF.

The chain recombines TRBV5-6 with TRBJ2-1; D may be TRBD2 (6 bases). Trimming removed 2 bases at V and 8 bases at J, with 26 bases between. From germline, CDR1 is SGHDT and CDR2 YYEEEE. This CDR3 region has 18 residues. The CDR3 loop reads CASSFWKQSAAGRHEQFF. The CDR3 nucleotides read TGTGCCAGCAGCTTTTGGAAGCAGAGTGCGGCGGGACGCCATGAGCAGTTCTTC. The entire variable domain, with the rest obtained from reference TRBV5-6 and TRBJ2-1, is as follows: DAGVTQSPTHLIKTRGQQVTLRCSPKSGHDTVSWYQQALGQGPQFIFQYYEEEERQRGNFPDRFSGHQFPNYSSELNVNALLLGDSALYLCASSFWKQSAAGRHEQFFGPGTRLTVL.

V usage is TRBV2 and J usage is TRBJ2-3; D possibly corresponds to TRBD2 (6 bases). This CDR3 comprises 15 residues. The V gene's germline CDR1 is SNHLY and CDR2 FYNNEI. The V end was cut by 5 bases, the J end by 2 bases, with 14 bases between. This chain's CDR3 is CASSPGAPYTDTQYF. In nucleotides, the CDR3 is TGTGCCAGCAGTCCGGGAGCCCCATACACAGATACGCAGTATTTT. Full variable domain (remainder filled in from reference TRBV2 and TRBJ2-3): EPEVTQTPSHQVTQMGQEVILRCVPISNHLYFYWYRQILGQKVEFLVSFYNNEISEKSEIFDDQFSVERPDGSNFTLKIRSTKLEDSAMYFCASSPGAPYTDTQYFGPGTRLTVL.

The V gene is TRBV9, the J gene TRBJ2-7; TRBD2 matches 10 bases. The CDR3 is 18 residues long. Trimming removed 0 bases from V and 5 bases from J; junction bases left unmatched: 14. In germline, CDR1 is SGDLS, CDR2 YYNGEE. Here the CDR3 reads CASSVGRLAGAPGNEQYF. CDR3 nucleotide sequence: TGTGCCAGCAGCGTAGGACGGCTAGCGGGGGCGCCGGGGAACGAGCAGTACTTC.

This chain connects TRBV2 to TRBJ1-1; the D gene is possibly TRBD1 (5 bases). Germline V CDR1 and CDR2: SNHLY, FYNNEI. Trimming took 6 bases from V and 0 from J, leaving 14 bases between them. The CDR3 contains 15 residues. CDR3 coding DNA: TGTGCCAGCAGGAGTGCCTGGACAATGAACACTGAAGCTTTCTTT. This translates into CASRSAWTMNTEAFF.

This rearrangement joins TRBV6-1 to TRBJ1-4; TRBD1 matches at 9 bases. Trimming at V came to 5 bases and at J to 8 bases, leaving 6 bases not matched to a gene. There are 14 residues in the CDR3. From germline, CDR1 is MNHNS and CDR2 SASEGT. The CDR3 spells CASSRGQGREKLFF. CDR3 DNA: TGTGCCAGCAGTAGAGGACAGGGGAGAGAAAAACTGTTTTTT.

This rearrangement joins TRBV5-1 to TRBJ2-7, with TRBD1 identical over 8 bases. The CDR3 extends over 14 amino acids. Germline loops: CDR1 SGHRS, CDR2 YFSETQ. V lost 2 bases, J lost 6 bases, and 7 bases stayed unmatched. The CDR3 DNA follows: TGCGCCAGCAGCTTAAGGACAGGGAACCGCGAGCAGTACTTC. Its protein product is CASSLRTGNREQYF.

The V and J genes are TRBV5-3 and TRBJ2-2; TRBD1 matches 10 bases. TRBV5-3 is annotated as an ORF whose role is uncertain. This CDR3 is built from 17 residues. J gave up 6 bases and V 3 bases, and 11 bases lay outside the gene matches. As DNA, the CDR3 is TGTGCCAGAAGCTCTTTAGACAGGGGGCCCAATCCCGGGGAGCTGTTTTTT. The encoded protein is CARSSLDRGPNPGELFF.

The chain is built from TRBV5-1 and TRBJ2-3; 11 bases are shared with TRBD2. V was pared by 4 bases and J by 0 bases, with 4 bases of the junction left unmatched. Per the germline V gene, CDR1 is SGHRS and CDR2 is YFSETQ. There are 16 residues in the CDR3. The DNA for the CDR3 is TGCGCCAGCAGCCAAGGACTAGCGGGCAGCACAGATACGCAGTATTTT. The encoded protein is CASSQGLAGSTDTQYF.

This chain joins TRBV5-1 and TRBJ1-3, with unresolved D. This CDR3 contains 15 residues. Germline V gene sequence: CDR1 SGHRS, CDR2 YFSETQ. V shed 0 bases and J shed 0 bases, with 7 bases lying between them. This CDR3 is CASSLDGASGNTIYF. CDR3 DNA: TGCGCCAGCAGCTTGGACGGTGCCTCTGGAAACACCATATATTTT.